This T cell receptor beta chain was obtained from a study of blood T cell repertoires in COVID-19. Study at large: Sites in the United States, Italy and Spain provided acute and convalescent COVID-19 samples. T cells, B-cell-depleted T cells, or PBMCs supplied cDNA or gDNA.

From germline, CDR1 is SNHLY and CDR2 FYNNEI. V was clipped by 6 bases and J by 2 bases, with 5 bases between them. The CDR3 is made up of 12 amino acids. Sequenced by immunoSEQ multiplex PCR; TCRdb stores in-frame clones only, minus some. The repertoire holds about 290,000 clones, with 85% to 90% as singletons. The sequenced sample was peripheral blood. V usage is TRBV2 and J usage is TRBJ1-3; D is unclear. The receptor was derived from a woman aged 30 to 39 with COVID-19, enrolled during active disease. The CDR3 spells CASRFTGNTIYF. The CDR3 DNA follows: TGTGCCAGCAGATTTACTGGAAACACCATATATTTT.